These 4 T cell receptor beta chains were all obtained from the same sample, sequenced in a study of T-cell memory formation after mild COVID-19. TCRdb recomputed calls from the 5' RACE reads with MiXCR, one row per CDR3 protein. The sample consists of about 200,000 distinct CDR3 sequences, about 9.2% of them appearing once. The source material was PBMCs or a T cell subset sorted from them (not recorded which). The origin of the receptors is a man aged 18 to 29 who had mild COVID-19 (a few samples of this study predate the infection). Cell type and time point are not known.

This clonotype was detected many times. The chain recombines TRBV7-2 with TRBJ2-7; 7 bases line up with TRBD1. The germline V gene has CDR1 SGHTA and CDR2 FQGNSA. The V segment lost 1 base and the J segment 2 bases; nucleotides outside the gene matches: 5. The CDR3 totals 15 residues. CDR3 DNA sequence: TGTGCCAGCAGCTTAGATGTTGGGACAGCCTACGAGCAGTACTTC. Translated: CASSLDVGTAYEQYF.

This clonotype showed up just a few times. This chain joins TRBV18 and TRBJ2-5; D gene ambiguous. V dropped 5 bases and J dropped 5 bases, with 6 bases sitting between them. Germline CDR1 KGHSH, CDR2 LQKENI. The CDR3 has 11 amino acids. CDR3 DNA sequence: TGTGCCAGCTCAAATGGGGAGACCCAGTACTTC. Residues: CASSNGETQYF.

This sequence joins TRBV10-2 and TRBJ2-1; TRBD2 matches at 7 bases. Germline V gene sequence: CDR1 WSHSY, CDR2 SAAADI. J lost 12 bases, V lost 1 base, and 0 bases had no gene match. The CDR3 length is 11 residues. CDR3 amino acids: CASSEWEGQFF. The CDR3 region has the DNA TGCGCCAGCAGTGAGTGGGAGGGGCAGTTCTTC.

The V gene is TRBV7-2, the J gene TRBJ1-2; D might be TRBD1 (5 bases). The CDR3 spans 14 residues. Trimming cost V 0 bases and J 7 bases, with 12 bases left between them. From germline, CDR1 is SGHTA and CDR2 FQGNSA. CDR3 nucleotide sequence: TGTGCCAGCAGCTTAGCCACAGCGGGGACTGGCTACACCTTC. It yields the protein CASSLATAGTGYTF.